This T cell receptor beta chain was profiled in a study of blood T cell repertoires in COVID-19. Turning to the study itself: Sources were T cells, B-cell-depleted T cells, or PBMCs; the material itself was cDNA or gDNA.

The CDR3 totals 16 residues. CDR1 and CDR2 from the germline V gene are SGHVS and FQNEAQ. The junction had 7 bases not matched to a gene; V was cut back by 1 base and J by 7 bases. Sequenced by immunoSEQ multiplex PCR; TCRdb stores in-frame clones only, minus some. The data contain around 70,000 clones, about 92% of them seen just once; the ten biggest clones take up approximately 1.5%. The clonotype was recovered from a man between 45 and 60 years old with acute or convalescent COVID-19. The genes are TRBV7-8 and TRBJ1-5, with 10 nucleotides matching TRBD1. Sample: peripheral blood. The CDR3 nucleotides read TGTGCCAGCAGCTTAGGGGGACAGGGGTATAGGCAGCCCCAGCATTTT. It is translated as CASSLGGQGYRQPQHF.